Included here is one T cell receptor (beta chain) sequence, with context. Its matching antigen is unknown. TCRdb passed the multiplex PCR reads through MiXCR, listing each CDR3 protein once. The repertoire holds 200,000 to 300,000 distinct CDR3 sequences, with 30% to 35% as singletons. Axillary draining lymph nodes of breast cancer patients supplied the node samples. The data stem from a study of breast tumors, draining lymph nodes, adjacent tissues. Findings of the study overall: Luminal-like breast cancer showed significantly higher tumor–nontumor repertoire similarity than basal-like. Most tumor T cells seemingly derive from lymph node, then expand in tumor. The lymph node origin of tumor T cells was framed as consistent with a hypothesis, not demonstrated. Compared with lymph nodes, tumors were less diverse; compared with nontumor tissue, more.

The sequencing sample was made of axillary lymph node tissue. The receptor comes from a female donor with breast cancer. Some clones in this sample may be carry-over from other donors' samples.

CDR3 DNA: TGTGCCAGCCGGTTCGGTCGGGCCCCCTACGAGCAGTACTTC. This encodes CASRFGRAPYEQYF. The rearrangement links TRBV28 to TRBJ2-7; no definite D call. Germline CDR1 and CDR2: MDHEN and SYDVKM. The CDR3 extends over 14 amino acids. Trimming left V 8 bases short and J 2 bases short, with 16 bases between.